This T cell receptor (beta chain) was sequenced in a study of cytomegalovirus exposure and HLA in healthy donors. This CDR3 comprises 16 residues. Per germline, CDR1 LNHNV and CDR2 YYDKDF (reference sequence). Between the trimmed V and J ends, which lost 0 bases and 7 bases, there was a span of 15 bases. The PCR employed 60 Vbeta primers together with 13 Jbeta primers. The protocol was immunoSEQ multiplex PCR, while the TCRdb copy is restricted to in-frame clones and leaves out a portion. This table holds 150,000 to 180,000 clones, around 79% found once. This clonotype originated in a man in his thirties or forties in good health and CMV-seropositive. The chain carries TRBV15 and TRBJ2-2; no clear D gene. The material sequenced was PBMCs. DNA for the CDR3: TGTGCCACCAGCAGAGATCCCGACAAGATCCACGGGGAGCTGTTTTTT. This encodes CATSRDPDKIHGELFF.